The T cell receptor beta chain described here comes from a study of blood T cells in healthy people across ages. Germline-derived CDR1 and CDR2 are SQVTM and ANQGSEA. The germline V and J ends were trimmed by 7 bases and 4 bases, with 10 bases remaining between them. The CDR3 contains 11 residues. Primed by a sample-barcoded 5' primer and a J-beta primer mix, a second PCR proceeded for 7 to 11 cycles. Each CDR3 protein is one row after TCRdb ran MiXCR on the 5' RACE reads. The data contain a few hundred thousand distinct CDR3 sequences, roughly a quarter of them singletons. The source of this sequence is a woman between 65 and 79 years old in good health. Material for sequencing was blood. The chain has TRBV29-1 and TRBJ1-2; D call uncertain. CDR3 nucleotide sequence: TGCAGCGGGCGACACATCTATGGCTACACCTTC. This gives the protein CSGRHIYGYTF.